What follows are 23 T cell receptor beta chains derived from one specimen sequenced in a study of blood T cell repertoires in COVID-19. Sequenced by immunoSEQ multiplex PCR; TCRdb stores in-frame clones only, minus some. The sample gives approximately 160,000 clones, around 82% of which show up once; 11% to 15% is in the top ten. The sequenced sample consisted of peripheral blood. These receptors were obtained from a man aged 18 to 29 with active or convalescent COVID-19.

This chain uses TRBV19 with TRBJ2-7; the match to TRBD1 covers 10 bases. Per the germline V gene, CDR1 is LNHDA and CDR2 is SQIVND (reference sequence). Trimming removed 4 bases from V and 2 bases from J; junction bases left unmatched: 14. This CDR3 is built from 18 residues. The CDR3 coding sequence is TGTGCCAGTAGTACGACCGGGACAGGGGCCGCTTCTACCTACGAGCAGTACTTC. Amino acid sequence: CASSTTGTGAASTYEQYF.

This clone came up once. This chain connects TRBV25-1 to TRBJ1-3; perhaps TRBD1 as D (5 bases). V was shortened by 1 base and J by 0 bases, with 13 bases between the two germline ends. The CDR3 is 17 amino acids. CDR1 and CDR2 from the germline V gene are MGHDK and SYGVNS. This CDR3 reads CASSEWHGQLSGNTIYF. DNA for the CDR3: TGTGCCAGCAGTGAATGGCACGGACAACTCTCTGGAAACACCATATATTTT.

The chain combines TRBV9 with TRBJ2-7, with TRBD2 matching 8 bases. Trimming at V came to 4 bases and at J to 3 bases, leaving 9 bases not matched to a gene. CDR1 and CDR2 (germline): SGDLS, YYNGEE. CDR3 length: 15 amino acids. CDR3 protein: CASSPRGSGDYEQYF. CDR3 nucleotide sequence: TGTGCCAGCAGCCCCCGTGGTAGCGGGGACTACGAGCAGTACTTC.

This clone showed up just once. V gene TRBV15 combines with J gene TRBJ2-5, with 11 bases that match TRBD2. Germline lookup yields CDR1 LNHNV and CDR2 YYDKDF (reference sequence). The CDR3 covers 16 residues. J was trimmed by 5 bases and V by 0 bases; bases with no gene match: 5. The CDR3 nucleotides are TGTGCCACCAGCAGAGAAATAGCGGGGGGGCCGGAGACCCAGTACTTC. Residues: CATSREIAGGPETQYF. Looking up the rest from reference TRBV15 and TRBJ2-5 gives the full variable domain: DAMVIQNPRYQVTQFGKPVTLSCSQTLNHNVMYWYQQKSSQAPKLLFHYYDKDFNNEADTPDNFQSRRPNTSFCFLDIRSPGLGDTAMYLCATSREIAGGPETQYFGPGTRLLVL.

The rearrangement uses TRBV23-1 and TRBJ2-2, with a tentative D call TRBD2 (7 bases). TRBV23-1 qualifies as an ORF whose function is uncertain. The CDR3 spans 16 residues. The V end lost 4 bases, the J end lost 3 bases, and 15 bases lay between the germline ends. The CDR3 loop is CASSRPGAGDTGELFF. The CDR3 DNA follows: TGCGCCAGCAGTCGGCCAGGGGCGGGGGACACCGGGGAGCTGTTTTTT.

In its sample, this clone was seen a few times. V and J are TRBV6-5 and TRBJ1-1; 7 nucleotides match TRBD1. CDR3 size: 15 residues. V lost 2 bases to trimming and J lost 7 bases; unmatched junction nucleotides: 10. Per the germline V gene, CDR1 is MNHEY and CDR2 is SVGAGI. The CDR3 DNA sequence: TGTGCCAGCAGTTACGACGCGAGACAGGGCCTTGAAGCTTTCTTT. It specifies CASSYDARQGLEAFF.

This CDR3 is CASSESSGARDTQYF. CDR3 sequence (DNA): TGCGCCAGCAGTGAGTCTAGCGGCGCGCGAGATACGCAGTATTTT. V gene TRBV10-1 combines with J gene TRBJ2-3; possibly TRBD2 for D (6 bases). Trimming pared 0 bases from V and 5 bases from J, leaving 12 bases between. From germline, CDR1 is WNHNN and CDR2 SYGVQD (reference sequence). This CDR3 region has 15 residues.

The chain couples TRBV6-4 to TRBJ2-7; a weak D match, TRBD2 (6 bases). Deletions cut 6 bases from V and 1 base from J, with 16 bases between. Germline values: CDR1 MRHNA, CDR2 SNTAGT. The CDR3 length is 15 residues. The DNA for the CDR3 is TGTGCCAGCAGCCTGGGACTTGGGGGGTCCTACGAGCAGTACTTC. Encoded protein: CASSLGLGGSYEQYF.

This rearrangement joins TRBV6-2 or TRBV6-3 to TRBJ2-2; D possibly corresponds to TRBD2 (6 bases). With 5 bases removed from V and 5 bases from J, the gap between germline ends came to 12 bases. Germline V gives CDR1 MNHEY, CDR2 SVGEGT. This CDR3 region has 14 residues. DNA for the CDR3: TGTGCCAGCAGTCCCGGGACTTCAACCGGGGAGCTGTTTTTT. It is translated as CASSPGTSTGELFF.

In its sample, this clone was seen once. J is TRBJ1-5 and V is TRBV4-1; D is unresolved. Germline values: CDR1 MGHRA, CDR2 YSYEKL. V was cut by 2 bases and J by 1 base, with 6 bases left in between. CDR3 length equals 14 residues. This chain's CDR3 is CASSQLQSNQPQHF. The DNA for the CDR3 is TGCGCCAGCAGCCAATTGCAGAGCAATCAGCCCCAGCATTTT.

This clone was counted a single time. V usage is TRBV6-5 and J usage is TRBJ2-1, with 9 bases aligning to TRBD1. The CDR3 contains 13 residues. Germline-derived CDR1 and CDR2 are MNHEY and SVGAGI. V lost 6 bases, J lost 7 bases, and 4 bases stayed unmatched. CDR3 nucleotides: TGTGCCAGCAGCCTAGGGACAGGGAATGAGCAGTTCTTC. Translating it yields CASSLGTGNEQFF.

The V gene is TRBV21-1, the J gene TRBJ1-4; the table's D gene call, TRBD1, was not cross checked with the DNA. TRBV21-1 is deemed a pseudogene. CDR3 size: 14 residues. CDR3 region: CASSSQGFSEKLFF. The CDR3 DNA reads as TGTGCCAGCAGCTCACAGGGGTTTTCTGAAAAACTGTTTTTT.

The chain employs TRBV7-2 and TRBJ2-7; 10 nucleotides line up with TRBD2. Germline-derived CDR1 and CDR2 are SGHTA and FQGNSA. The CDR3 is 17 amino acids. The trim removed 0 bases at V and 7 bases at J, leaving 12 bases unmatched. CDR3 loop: CASSLAFSLAGVREQYF. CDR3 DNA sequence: TGTGCCAGCAGCTTAGCGTTTTCGCTAGCGGGAGTTCGGGAGCAGTACTTC.

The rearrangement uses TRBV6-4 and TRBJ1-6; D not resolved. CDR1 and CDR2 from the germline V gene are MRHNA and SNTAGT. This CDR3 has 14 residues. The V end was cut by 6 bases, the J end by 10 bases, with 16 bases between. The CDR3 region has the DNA TGTGCCAGCAGGCGGGTGGAGGGAGCATCACCCCTCCACTTT. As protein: CASRRVEGASPLHF.

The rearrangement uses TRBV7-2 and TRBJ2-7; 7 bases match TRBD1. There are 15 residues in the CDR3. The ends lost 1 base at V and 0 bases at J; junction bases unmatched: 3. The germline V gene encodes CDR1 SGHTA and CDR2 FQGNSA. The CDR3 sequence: CASSLDRGHSYEQYF. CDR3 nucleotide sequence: TGTGCCAGCAGCTTAGACAGGGGTCACTCCTACGAGCAGTACTTC. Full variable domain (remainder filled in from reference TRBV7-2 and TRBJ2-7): GAGVSQSPSNKVTEKGKDVELRCDPISGHTALYWYRQSLGQGLEFLIYFQGNSAPDKSGLPSDRFSAERTGGSVSTLTIQRTQQEDSAVYLCASSLDRGHSYEQYFGPGTRLTVT.

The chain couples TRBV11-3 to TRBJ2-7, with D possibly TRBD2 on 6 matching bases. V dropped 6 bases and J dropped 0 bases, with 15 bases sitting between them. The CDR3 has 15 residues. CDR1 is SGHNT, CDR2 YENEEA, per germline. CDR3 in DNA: TGTGCCAGCAGTCTTATGGGGGGTGACTCCTACGAGCAGTACTTC. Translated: CASSLMGGDSYEQYF.

DNA of the CDR3: TGCGCCAGCAGCTTGGAGGCTAGCGGGAGGGAGTTCGATGAGCAGTTCTTC. This encodes CASSLEASGREFDEQFF. The genes are TRBV5-1 and TRBJ2-1, with 12 bases that match TRBD2. The CDR3 consists of 17 residues. The trim removed 0 bases at V and 8 bases at J, leaving 9 bases unmatched. Germline V gene lookup returns CDR1 SGHRS and CDR2 YFSETQ. The full variable domain, its missing parts supplied by reference TRBV5-1 and TRBJ2-1, is KAGVTQTPRYLIKTRGQQVTLSCSPISGHRSVSWYQQTPGQGLQFLFEYFSETQRNKGNFPGRFSGRQFSNSRSEMNVSTLELGDSALYLCASSLEASGREFDEQFFGPGTRLTVL.

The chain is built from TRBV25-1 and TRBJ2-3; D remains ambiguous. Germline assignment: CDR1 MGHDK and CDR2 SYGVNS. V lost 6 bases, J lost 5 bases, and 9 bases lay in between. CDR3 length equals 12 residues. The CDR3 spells CASSAMRDTQYF. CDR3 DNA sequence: TGTGCCAGCAGCGCGATGCGAGATACGCAGTATTTT.

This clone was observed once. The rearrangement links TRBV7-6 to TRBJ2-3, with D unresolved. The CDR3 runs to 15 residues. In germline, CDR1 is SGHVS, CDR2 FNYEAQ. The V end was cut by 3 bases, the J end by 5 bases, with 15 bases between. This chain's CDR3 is CASSFPELTLDTQYF. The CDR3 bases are TGTGCCAGCAGCTTTCCCGAGTTAACCCTAGATACGCAGTATTTT.

In DNA, the CDR3 is TGTGCCAGCAGCCCCGACAGGGATACTGGAAACACCATATATTTT. Protein: CASSPDRDTGNTIYF. The V and J genes are TRBV2 and TRBJ1-3; the match to TRBD1 covers 7 bases. This CDR3 contains 15 residues. Trimming removed 6 bases from V and 2 bases from J; junction bases left unmatched: 7. The germline gives CDR1 SNHLY, CDR2 FYNNEI.

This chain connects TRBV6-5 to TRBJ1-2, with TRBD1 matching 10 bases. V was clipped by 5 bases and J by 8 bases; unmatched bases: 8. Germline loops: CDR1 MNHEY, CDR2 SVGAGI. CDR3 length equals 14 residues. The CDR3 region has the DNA TGTGCCAGCAGTAACCCCGGGACAGGGGACGGCTACACCTTC. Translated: CASSNPGTGDGYTF.

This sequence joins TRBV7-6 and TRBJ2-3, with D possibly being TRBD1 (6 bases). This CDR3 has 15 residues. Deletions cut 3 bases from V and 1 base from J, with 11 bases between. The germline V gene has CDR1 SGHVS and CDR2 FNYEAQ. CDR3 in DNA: TGTGCCAGCAGCTTGAGGGGGATACGCACAGATACGCAGTATTTT. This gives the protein CASSLRGIRTDTQYF.

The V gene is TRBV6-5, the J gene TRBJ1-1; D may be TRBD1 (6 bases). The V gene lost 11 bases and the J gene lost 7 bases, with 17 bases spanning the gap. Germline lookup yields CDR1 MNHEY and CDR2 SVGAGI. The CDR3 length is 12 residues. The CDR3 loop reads CASQGQGNEAFF. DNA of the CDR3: TGTGCCTCACAGGGCCAGGGCAATGAAGCTTTCTTT.